This is a list of T cell receptor beta chains from one sample in a study of cytomegalovirus exposure and HLA in healthy donors. The protocol was immunoSEQ multiplex PCR, while the TCRdb copy is restricted to in-frame clones and leaves out a portion. The sample lists about 150,000 clones, more than 7.5% occurring once. The source material was PBMCs. These receptors were obtained from a man between 45 and 60 years old in good health and CMV-seronegative. Both conserved end residues are part of each CDR3. Fields, in order: V gene, D gene, J gene, clone size, CDR3 protein, CDR3 DNA. The D gene is left open where the match is weak. Clone size is stated in some rows and not others, as once, few, many or a class when expanded.

TRBV6-6	TRBD1	TRBJ1-5	-	CASSYRTGDSNQPQHF	TGTGCCAGCAGTTACAGAACAGGGGATAGCAATCAGCCCCAGCATTTT
TRBV4-1	TRBD2	TRBJ2-3	-	CASSQDRVASGRGTDTQYF	TGCGCCAGCAGCCAAGACCGGGTTGCGAGCGGGAGGGGCACAGATACGCAGTATTTT
TRBV4-2	-	TRBJ2-2	-	CASSPKSVIGELFF	TGTGCCAGCAGCCCAAAGAGCGTGATCGGGGAGCTGTTTTTT
TRBV5-6	-	TRBJ2-3	-	CASSFQGIGDTQYF	TGTGCCAGCAGCTTTCAGGGTATTGGGGATACGCAGTATTTT
TRBV11-2	-	TRBJ1-1	few	CASSLVGGKALNTEAFF	TGTGCCAGCAGCTTAGTCGGGGGAAAGGCGCTGAACACTGAAGCTTTCTTT
TRBV10-3	TRBD1	TRBJ1-2	-	CAISAQNFRGRDYGYTF	TGTGCCATCAGTGCACAAAATTTCAGGGGGCGCGACTATGGCTACACCTTC
TRBV27	TRBD1	TRBJ2-7	-	CASGGGTGTYEQYF	TGTGCCAGCGGGGGGGGGACAGGGACCTACGAGCAGTACTTC
TRBV30	-	TRBJ2-7	-	CAWSAGGLGIYEQYF	TGTGCCTGGAGCGCAGGGGGACTAGGGATCTACGAGCAGTACTTC
TRBV5-1	-	TRBJ2-3	-	CASSLEGVWPDTQYF	TGCGCCAGCAGCTTGGAGGGGGTTTGGCCAGATACGCAGTATTTT
TRBV5-1	TRBD2	TRBJ2-5	few	CASSALQAGGPAEAQYF	TGCGCCAGCAGCGCCCTTCAAGCGGGGGGGCCGGCAGAGGCCCAGTACTTC
TRBV5-8	TRBD2	TRBJ2-1	few	CASSLGRLAGGDNEQFF	TGTGCCAGCAGCTTGGGTCGGCTAGCGGGGGGAGACAATGAGCAGTTCTTC
TRBV11-3	TRBD2	TRBJ2-5	-	CASSLGLSGGASETQYF	TGTGCCAGCAGCTTAGGGTTGAGCGGGGGGGCATCAGAGACCCAGTACTTC
TRBV29-1	-	TRBJ1-5	-	CSVGDGNQPQHF	TGCAGCGTAGGAGACGGCAATCAGCCCCAGCATTTT
TRBV28	-	TRBJ2-1	-	CASTSSGSTYNEQFF	TGTGCCAGCACCTCAAGCGGTTCAACCTACAATGAGCAGTTCTTC
TRBV28	-	TRBJ1-6	-	CASRRQASSYNSPLHF	TGTGCCAGCAGACGACAGGCGAGCTCCTATAATTCACCCCTCCACTTT
TRBV10-2	-	TRBJ1-6	-	CASSEHSRGFSSPLHF	TGCGCCAGCAGTGAGCATAGCAGGGGCTTCTCTTCACCCCTCCACTTT
TRBV5-1	-	TRBJ2-7	few	CASSLSPEGSYEQYF	TGCGCCAGCAGCTTGAGCCCGGAGGGCTCCTACGAGCAGTACTTC
TRBV29-1	TRBD2	TRBJ2-2	few	CSVALQEGLAGATNTGELFF	TGCAGCGTTGCCCTCCAAGAGGGACTAGCGGGAGCGACGAACACCGGGGAGCTGTTTTTT
TRBV29-1	-	TRBJ2-2	few	CSVDFANTGELFF	TGCAGCGTTGACTTCGCGAACACCGGGGAGCTGTTTTTT
TRBV7-9	-	TRBJ2-3	few	CASTLGRADTQYF	TGTGCCAGCACCCTTGGGCGCGCAGATACGCAGTATTTT
TRBV5-1	-	TRBJ2-5	-	CASSFGAGQETQYF	TGCGCCAGCAGCTTTGGGGCAGGGCAAGAGACCCAGTACTTC
TRBV9	-	TRBJ2-2	few	CASSAHSGELFF	TGTGCCAGCAGCGCGCACAGTGGGGAGCTGTTTTTT
TRBV7-2	TRBD2	TRBJ2-7	few	CASSLGLAGPYEQYF	TGTGCCAGCAGCTTAGGACTAGCGGGGCCCTACGAGCAGTACTTC
TRBV7-3	-	TRBJ1-1	-	CASSFSGENTEAFF	TGTGCCAGCAGCTTTTCGGGGGAGAACACTGAAGCTTTCTTT
TRBV6-6	TRBD1	TRBJ1-5	few	CASSGTGVSNQPQHF	TGTGCCAGCAGTGGAACAGGGGTGAGCAATCAGCCCCAGCATTTT
TRBV2	TRBD2	TRBJ2-3	few	CASNQGLAGGPADTQYF	TGTGCCAGCAATCAGGGACTAGCGGGGGGGCCGGCAGATACGCAGTATTTT
TRBV7-9	TRBD1	TRBJ2-7	few	CASSPDLTGLYPLTF	TGTGCCAGCAGCCCTGATCTGACAGGGTTATATCCGCTAACTTTC
TRBV19	TRBD1	TRBJ1-2	few	CASSPWTGSLVYTF	TGTGCCAGTAGTCCTTGGACAGGGAGTTTGGTCTACACCTTC
TRBV28	TRBD1	TRBJ1-2	-	CASSLNDRANYGYTF	TGTGCCAGCAGTTTAAATGACAGGGCTAACTATGGCTACACCTTC
TRBV6-1	-	TRBJ2-3	few	CASSEGSVGTQYF	TGTGCCAGCAGTGAAGGCTCAGTTGGTACGCAGTATTTT
TRBV30	TRBD1	TRBJ2-7	few	CAWSVRTGAFSYEQYF	TGTGCCTGGAGTGTTCGGACAGGGGCATTCTCCTACGAGCAGTACTTC
TRBV9	-	TRBJ2-3	-	CASSDGTGSTDTQYF	TGTGCCAGCAGCGATGGGACTGGCAGCACAGATACGCAGTATTTT
TRBV6-1	TRBD1	TRBJ1-6	few	CASRFDRGPSPLHF	TGTGCCAGCAGATTCGACAGGGGGCCTTCACCCCTCCACTTT
TRBV11-2	-	TRBJ2-1	-	CASSYGQSGYNEQFF	TGTGCCAGCAGCTATGGACAGTCGGGGTACAATGAGCAGTTCTTC
TRBV12-1	-	TRBJ2-7	-	CASSLSISGRTYEQYF	TGTGCCAGCAGCTTAAGCATATCAGGCCGTACCTACGAGCAGTACTTC
TRBV7-3	TRBD2	TRBJ2-3	few	CASSAGLGLHTQYF	TGTGCCAGCAGCGCGGGACTAGGACTACATACGCAGTATTTT
TRBV19	-	TRBJ1-1	few	CASSIDLAATEAFF	TGTGCCAGTAGTATAGATCTGGCGGCCACTGAAGCTTTCTTT
TRBV7-3	-	TRBJ1-1	few	CASSKGNRVYTEAFF	TGTGCCAGCAGCAAAGGGAACAGGGTGTACACTGAAGCTTTCTTT
TRBV19	TRBD1	TRBJ1-1	few	CASSFRDRGPNTEAFF	TGTGCCAGTAGTTTCCGGGACAGGGGGCCTAACACTGAAGCTTTCTTT
TRBV28	TRBD2	TRBJ2-1	-	CASSLAGERNEQFF	TGTGCCAGCAGTTTAGCGGGAGAACGCAATGAGCAGTTCTTC
TRBV29-1	-	TRBJ2-5	few	CSVVESGETQYF	TGCAGCGTTGTCGAGAGCGGGGAGACCCAGTACTTC
TRBV6-1	-	TRBJ2-7	-	CASSEFRAGEQYF	TGTGCCAGCAGTGAATTCAGGGCCGGCGAGCAGTACTTC
TRBV29-1	TRBD1	TRBJ2-7	-	CSVGGQNVPYEQYF	TGCAGCGTTGGGGGACAGAACGTACCCTACGAGCAGTACTTC
TRBV2	TRBD1	TRBJ1-1	few	CASSGTGGYTEAFF	TGTGCCAGCAGTGGCACAGGGGGGTACACTGAAGCTTTCTTT
TRBV4-1	TRBD1	TRBJ2-7	-	CASSQELRTGPYEQYF	TGCGCCAGCAGCCAAGAGCTTCGGACAGGGCCCTACGAGCAGTACTTC
TRBV7-8	-	TRBJ2-1	-	CASSLAGDGVGGEQFF	TGTGCCAGCAGCTTAGCTGGGGACGGGGTAGGGGGTGAGCAGTTCTTC
TRBV30	TRBD1	TRBJ2-3	few	CAWRAAGQGVFWTQYF	TGTGCCTGGAGAGCTGCGGGACAGGGTGTTTTTTGGACGCAGTATTTT
TRBV5-6	-	TRBJ1-2	few	CASSLWGGPGYTF	TGTGCCAGCAGCTTGTGGGGGGGGCCTGGCTACACCTTC
TRBV7-3	TRBD1	TRBJ2-7	-	CASALDRSRGEQYF	TGTGCCAGCGCCCTGGACAGGTCACGAGGCGAGCAGTACTTC
TRBV19	TRBD1	TRBJ2-1	-	CATRDRYNEQFF	TGTGCCACCCGGGACAGATACAATGAGCAGTTCTTC
TRBV7-6	-	TRBJ1-6	few	CASSQANSPLHF	TGTGCCAGCAGCCAGGCTAATTCACCCCTCCACTTT
TRBV27	-	TRBJ2-5	few	CASSLGHTQETQYF	TGTGCCAGCAGTTTAGGGCATACCCAAGAGACCCAGTACTTC
TRBV6-6	TRBD1	TRBJ1-6	-	CASSFEGADNSPLHF	TGTGCCAGCAGCTTCGAGGGGGCCGATAATTCACCCCTCCACTTT
TRBV5-1	TRBD1	TRBJ1-1	-	CASSLGTGVNTEAFF	TGCGCCAGCAGCTTAGGGACAGGGGTGAACACTGAAGCTTTCTTT
TRBV19	TRBD1	TRBJ1-2	few	CASSETGGNYGYTF	TGTGCCAGTAGCGAAACAGGGGGAAACTATGGCTACACCTTC